The TCR beta chain described here comes from a study of T cell responses to AZD1222 COVID-19 vaccine. On the study more broadly: Pooling was applied to second doses at about 4 or about 12 weeks. Notes on the study in general: Sampled repertoires all dated from after the peak T cell response. Females made up more of the donors, who were largely white British, and clonal diversity may have come out too low.

On this clone: Antigen specificity is unknown.

Libraries were prepared by immunoSEQ multiplex PCR; TCRdb keeps only in-frame clonotypes and omits some of them. Counted here are 88,000 or so clones, under 90% occurring once; the ten biggest clones make up roughly 2.3%. The clonotype originates from an adult in good health. The sequences come from peripheral blood, collected on day 0 of AZD1222 vaccination.

The CDR3 protein is CASSLGAGELYGYTF. The DNA of the CDR3 is TGTGCCAGCAGCTTGGGGGCAGGGGAGCTCTATGGCTACACCTTC. The chain joins TRBV5-6 to TRBJ1-2; D may be TRBD1 (6 bases). Germline CDR1 reads SGHDT; CDR2 reads YYEEEE. V was cut by 0 bases and J by 4 bases, with 13 bases left in between. The CDR3 is 15 residues long.